This T cell receptor beta chain was sequenced for a study of cytomegalovirus exposure and HLA in healthy donors (dated by TCRdb to 2017 to 2019). Background on the whole study: An earlier analysis of approximately 550 of the donors reported approximately 300 Gb of sequence data and some 120 million unique TCR beta sequences from about 180 million T cells. Roughly 320 gigabases of sequencing data and 91 million or so unique TCR sequences made up an early release that covered approximately 620 HLA-typed donors. HLA typing covered class I and class II loci at four-digit resolution. Using immunosequencing, the study profiled T cell repertoires from 500 to 800 subjects and related those repertoires to cytomegalovirus serostatus. Rather than using new phenotypic data, the later analysis identified candidate immune exposures from TCR beta sequences and from how often those sequences occurred across donors. In a later analysis, previously published TCR beta repertoires from about 640 donors were re-analyzed and high-resolution HLA genotyping was added so that TCR occurrence patterns could be studied. Typing coverage differed by locus: A, B, C, DRB1 and DQB1 were typed in about 620-630 donors, DQA1 in about 500, DPA1 in some 610, and DPB1 in 472. An earlier analysis of several hundred of the donors used high-throughput TCR beta sequencing to judge whether each TCR beta V gene segment behaved as functional or pseudogenic. Of the roughly 410 genotyped donors, 80% to 90% were placed in the genetic ancestry cluster associated with self-reported Caucasian donors. Among 398 genotyped donors of the cohort, an average of around 240,000 unique TCR beta nucleotide sequences were sequenced per donor, around 20% of them non-productive. A later genetic analysis used genome-wide SNP genotypes for about 65% of the roughly 670 donors, treating that subset as a discovery cohort. High-throughput TCR immunosequencing, statistical association of individual TCRs with disease status, and machine learning were combined to predict cytomegalovirus infection status. Roughly 5 DR-DQ haplotypes were handled as single units for association and clustering, since linkage in the cohort was strong. The study aimed to test whether cataloging public T cell receptors could reveal signatures of past pathogen exposure. Every discovery cohort repertoire had been produced on one sequencing platform. Donor age, sex, ethnicity and CMV serostatus were compiled together with the repertoire data. A separate validation cohort of about 110 different subjects was used in addition to the approximately 610-subject first cohort. Findings and caveats that apply to the study as a whole: Roughly uniform sequencing depth across donors was assumed in presence/absence analyses, although this assumption may not hold. The classifier was reported to diagnose cytomegalovirus status with high specificity and sensitivity in both the original and validation cohorts. Because HLA typing was unavailable for some donors at each locus, only the typed subset was used in association tests. A later analysis found that most CMV-associated TCR beta chains appeared HLA-restricted, with HLA associations seemingly driven largely by CMV exposure. While some public TCRs were present in many individuals, most TCR sequences turned up only very rarely across donors. V-gene and J-gene trimming of TCR beta chains was associated with a missense DCLRE1C variant in a later genetic analysis, and the association was replicated in an independent cohort. The authors suggested that the approach could potentially be generalized to other disease states and immunological phenotypes. A few of the identified cytomegalovirus-associated TCR beta chains were confirmed in vitro to be specific for cytomegalovirus antigens. For the cohort, immune exposure information was limited to CMV serostatus. In an earlier analysis of 587 of the donors, most TCR beta V segments were observed in productive rearrangements about 87% or about 30% of the time, broadly matching IMGT annotations. The study listed approximately 160 TCR beta chains as associated with cytomegalovirus. Specific HLA alleles were associated with 16,951 TCR beta sequences at a false discovery rate of 0.05 in a later analysis. Compared with equally common non-associated chains, HLA-associated TCR beta chains in a later analysis were more clonally expanded and had lower generation probabilities. A later analysis reported that several top co-occurrence clusters appeared linked to parvovirus B19, influenza, CMV and Epstein-Barr virus. A cluster of highly shared sequence variants was judged likely to represent a technical artifact of the sequencing pipeline. A further reported finding was that TCR beta sequences accurately predicted the HLA-A and HLA-B alleles for most subjects in the first cohort. The 87-base-pair reads could not distinguish some IMGT-functional V segments, including TRBV6-2 and TRBV6-3, so those segments were excluded. According to a later analysis, TCR association rates differed among HLA loci, with DRB1 alleles showing the most associated TCRs and HLA-C alleles showing the fewest. Because counts were too low, about 17 rarely observed V segments, including chromosome 9 orphons, were excluded from the earlier analysis of a few hundred of the donors. The cohort was sequenced for TCR beta chains only, and without alpha or paired-chain data the features that could be detected were limited. Compared with the approximately 670-donor mean, donors in an Asian-associated ancestry cluster had fewer N-insertions in productive TCRs, according to a later genetic analysis. Correlated functional status among segregating V segments might be attributable to linkage disequilibrium, but an unknown experimental factor could not be ruled out. Strong co-occurrence of HLA alleles, especially DR and DQ, made assigning TCR associations to individual alleles difficult.

In total, about 650 healthy bone marrow donors made up the cohort. At the time of sampling, all cohort members were nominally healthy, though unrecorded immune exposures were likely present. The donor was CMV seronegative and belonged to the group of 380 or so seronegative cohort members. Each donor provided a peripheral blood sample, and peripheral blood mononuclear cells were used for TCR beta sequencing. Genomic DNA was extracted from the blood cell samples with the Qiagen DNeasy Blood Extraction Kit. Libraries came from the immunoSEQ multiplex PCR assay. For the multiplex PCR, a mixture combining 60 forward primers for TCR Vbeta segments and 13 reverse primers for TCR Jbeta segments was used. A multiplex PCR assay on genomic DNA amplified the CDR3 region of rearranged TCR beta genes. The amplified TCR beta libraries were sequenced on the Illumina HiSeq System as 87-base-pair reads. In the authors' own workflow: A later analysis tallied roughly 76 million unique TCR beta chains across the 610 or so repertoires, and about 12 million of those chains were shared by two or more donors. A nearest-neighbor algorithm error-corrected the raw reads and collapsed the reads into unique sequences, merging closely related sequences to remove PCR and sequencing errors. V, D and J gene segments were assigned by aligning CDR3 sequences to IMGT reference sequences. For a sequence to be retained, a match of at least six nucleotides was required to both a V gene segment and a J gene segment. Rearrangements were called productive when the CDR3 lacked stop codons and stayed in frame with V and J; all others were non-productive. Following IMGT convention, CDR3 was defined as the stretch from the second conserved V-encoded cysteine to the conserved J-encoded phenylalanine. The earlier analysis of about 610 of the donors excluded any sequence lacking an unambiguous match to a single V gene segment. In an earlier analysis of approximately 610 of the donors, V segments were called functional above 56.7% productive rearrangements and were called segregating when the between-donor standard deviation exceeded 5%. A statistical classification framework was built to diagnose cytomegalovirus status from the catalog of TCR beta chain sequences. V and J gene assignment, in a later analysis, came from comparing TCR nucleotide sequences with IMGT/GENE-DB human TR gene sequences. Using the TCRdist pipeline, a later analysis assigned CDR3 sequences along with most-parsimonious VDJ recombination scenarios. In a later analysis, every TCR beta chain was defined by the combination of its CDR3 amino acid sequence and its V-gene family, and reads without a unique V-gene family were dropped. To address suspected cross-contamination and a sequencing artifact, a later analysis removed roughly 640 highly shared, low-generation-probability nucleotide sequences. In a later analysis, a clonal expansion index for each public chain was calculated from normalized within-repertoire ranks of inferred template counts. In a later analysis, generation probabilities were computed using a VDJ recombination model fitted to out-of-frame rearrangements, and the results were checked against IGoR. A later analysis scored TCR-TCR, TCR-HLA and TCR-CMV co-occurrence with hypergeometric tests, applying a repertoire-size bias correction to TCR pairs. False discovery rates were estimated in a later analysis by permuting HLA or CMV assignments 20 times. In a later analysis, co-occurring TCRs were grouped using DBSCAN, with TCRdist sequence similarity added in when clustering inside HLA-allele-positive subsets. Repertoires with fewer than 30,000 or more than 120,000 public chains, plus five repertoires with anomalous nucleotide sharing, were excluded from co-occurrence clustering. Held by TCRdb, this immuneACCESS table contains in-frame sequences only and omits some clones. Under half of the omission traces to an unresolved V gene where checked; the cause of the rest is unknown. V, J and clone size derive from that table, while D and trimming were established from the DNA sequence. The table for this sample lists 95,000 to 100,000 clones; 65% to 80% of them were counted only once. About 9.4% of the sample is taken by the ten largest.

Worth noting for this clone: Its binding antigen is unknown. No qualities accompany the bases; no much larger clone lies one base away.

Taken from cysteine to phenylalanine, the CDR3 has 14 residues. This entry keeps only the CDR3 DNA: 42 bases, framed from base 1. The germline V gene specifies SGDLS as CDR1 and YYNGEE as CDR2. Trimming takes 4 bases off V and 7 bases off J; junction bases not matched to a gene: 11. The receptor was isolated from a man aged 50 to 60 in good health and CMV-seronegative. This chain is built from TRBV9 and TRBJ2-7; 7 bases in the junction line up with TRBD1. The sequencing input was PBMCs. The CDR3 reads as follows: CASSLRDRSGEQYF. The DNA reads as follows: TGTGCCAGCAGCCTTAGGGACAGATCGGGAGAGCAGTACTTC. The CDR3, completed at both ends by the reference TRBV9 and TRBJ2-7 genes, gives the full variable domain DSGVTQTPKHLITATGQRVTLRCSPRSGDLSVYWYQQSLDQGLQFLIQYYNGEERAKGNILERFSAQQFPDLHSELNLSSLELGDSALYFCASSLRDRSGEQYFGPGTRLTVT.